These 20 T cell receptor beta chains came from one sample sequenced in a study of cytomegalovirus exposure and HLA in healthy donors. Primers for the PCR totalled 60 Vbeta and 13 Jbeta. Sequencing was performed with immunoSEQ multiplex PCR; in TCRdb, only in-frame clones are kept and a portion is missing. The sample lists about 140,000 clones, more than 70% seen once, with 2% in the top ten. The specimen was PBMCs. Every receptor here comes from a man aged 30 to 45 in good health and CMV-seronegative.

The chain has TRBV6-5 and TRBJ2-2; TRBD2 matches at 8 bases. Germline CDR1 MNHEY, CDR2 SVGAGI. There are 15 residues in the CDR3. V lost 8 bases and J lost 6; bases outside the gene matches: 11. CDR3 sequence (DNA): TGTGCCAGCTCCTCCGGGACTAGTACCCCCGGGGAGCTGTTTTTT. It is translated as CASSSGTSTPGELFF.

This chain connects TRBV18 to TRBJ2-2; D might be TRBD2 (5 bases). The CDR3 contains 13 residues. Germline V gene lookup returns CDR1 KGHSH and CDR2 LQKENI. V lost 5 bases and J lost 6, with 10 bases in between. The CDR3: CASSEGVAGELFF. The CDR3 region has the DNA TGTGCCAGCTCAGAGGGAGTTGCCGGGGAGCTGTTTTTT.

The chain joins TRBV27 to TRBJ1-2; D gene ambiguous. CDR3 length: 15 residues. Per the germline V gene, CDR1 is MNHEY and CDR2 is SMNVEV (reference sequence). V gave up 3 bases and J gave up 1 base, with 12 bases separating them. The CDR3 nucleotides are TGTGCCAGCAGTTTTGGTATAGGGAGTAACTATGGCTACACCTTC. Translation: CASSFGIGSNYGYTF.

The V gene is TRBV5-1, the J gene TRBJ2-7; D perhaps matches TRBD1 (5 bases). Germline-derived CDR1 and CDR2 are SGHRS and YFSETQ. With 5 bases removed from V and 4 bases from J, the gap between germline ends came to 10 bases. The CDR3 has 12 residues. The CDR3: CASSRDRYEQYF. The CDR3 region has the DNA TGCGCCAGCAGTCGTGACAGATACGAGCAGTACTTC.

The gene calls are TRBV4-1 and TRBJ1-2, with 8 bases fitting TRBD1. Germline CDR1 reads MGHRA; CDR2 reads YSYEKL. V lost 4 bases to trimming and J lost 6 bases; unmatched junction nucleotides: 10. This CDR3 has 15 residues. The CDR3 nucleotides read TGCGCCAGCAGCCTTCGGACAGGGAGGGAGCATGGCTACACCTTC. Translation: CASSLRTGREHGYTF.

This clone was picked up one time. In nucleotides, the CDR3 is TGTGCCAGCAGTGTCCAGGCGGGAGGGTACGAGCAGTACTTC. The encoded protein is CASSVQAGGYEQYF. The chain links TRBV2 to TRBJ2-7; 9 nucleotides line up with TRBD2. Looked up from germline, CDR1 is SNHLY and CDR2 is FYNNEI. Losses at the gene ends were 4 bases for V and 4 bases for J; bases not matched to a gene: 5. The CDR3 extends over 14 amino acids.

Regarding this clone: Mismatch with germline at one junction end may stem from a read error. V is TRBV28 and J is TRBJ2-4; D is unclear. Germline V gene lookup returns CDR1 MDHEN and CDR2 SYDVKM. The length of the CDR3 is 13 residues. This CDR3 is CASRDRLPSSQHF. For the CDR3, the DNA is TGTGCCAGCAGGGATCGCCTCCCCAGCTCACAGCACTTC.

This clone was recorded a few times. The chain has TRBV27 and TRBJ2-2, with 9 bases identical to TRBD1. The V and J ends lost 6 bases and 1 base, in that order; junction bases with no gene match: 0. CDR1 is MNHEY, CDR2 SMNVEV, per germline (reference sequence). The CDR3 has 14 residues. The CDR3 loop reads CASRDRGNTGELFF. In nucleotides, the CDR3 is TGTGCCAGCAGGGACAGGGGGAACACCGGGGAGCTGTTTTTT.

This clone showed up just once. V usage is TRBV19 and J usage is TRBJ1-2; D is unresolved. V was trimmed by 3 bases and J by 3 bases, leaving 8 bases between them. In germline, CDR1 is LNHDA, CDR2 SQIVND (reference sequence). The CDR3 extends over 13 amino acids. CDR3 residues: CASSMAGDYGYTF. DNA of the CDR3: TGTGCCAGTAGTATGGCAGGCGACTATGGCTACACCTTC.

The sample holds one count of this clone. The rearrangement uses TRBV28 and TRBJ1-5, with D possibly matching TRBD1 (6 bases). The V end was cut by 6 bases, the J end by 5 bases, with 14 bases between. This CDR3 is 14 amino acids long. Germline V gene data show CDR1 as MDHEN and CDR2 as SYDVKM. The CDR3 nucleotides read TGTGCCAGCAGCGTTACAGGGAACTATCAGCCCCAGCATTTT. As protein: CASSVTGNYQPQHF.

The CDR3 sequence: CASSLVFPGVKLFF. The CDR3 nucleotides are TGTGCCAGCAGCTTAGTTTTTCCGGGGGTAAAACTGTTTTTT. The chain joins TRBV7-2 to TRBJ1-4; D perhaps matches TRBD1 (5 bases). V was clipped by 1 base and J by 10 bases, with 13 bases between them. CDR1 and CDR2 from the germline V gene are SGHTA and FQGNSA. CDR3 length equals 14 residues. Using reference TRBV7-2 and TRBJ1-4 for the parts outside the CDR3, the full variable domain is GAGVSQSPSNKVTEKGKDVELRCDPISGHTALYWYRQSLGQGLEFLIYFQGNSAPDKSGLPSDRFSAERTGGSVSTLTIQRTQQEDSAVYLCASSLVFPGVKLFFGSGTQLSVL.

This chain uses TRBV30 with TRBJ2-5, with unresolved D. TRBJ2-7 explains the end of the DNA better; the J call may be wrong. The CDR3 totals 11 residues. Germline V CDR1 and CDR2: GTSNPN, SVGIG (reference sequence). CDR3 sequence (DNA): TGTGCCTGGCTTAACAGCTACGAGCAGTACTTC. It yields the protein CAWLNSYEQYF.

This clone has just one count. The V and J genes are TRBV25-1 and TRBJ2-3, with TRBD2 as a possible D gene (6 bases). V was clipped by 2 bases and J by 5 bases, with 14 bases between them. The CDR3 contains 15 residues. Looked up from germline, CDR1 is MGHDK and CDR2 is SYGVNS. The CDR3 DNA follows: TGTGCCAGCAGTGAAGGGACGGGACTGCGAGATACGCAGTATTTT. Its translation: CASSEGTGLRDTQYF.

This chain joins TRBV19 and TRBJ1-5; TRBD1 is a possible D gene (6 bases). This CDR3 region has 15 residues. V was pared by 4 bases and J by 2 bases, with 12 bases between. Germline lookup yields CDR1 LNHDA and CDR2 SQIVND (reference sequence). The CDR3 loop is CASSTFNRGNQPQHF. The CDR3 nucleotides read TGTGCCAGTAGTACCTTTAACAGGGGCAATCAGCCCCAGCATTTT.

The count of this clone is one. The V and J genes are TRBV15 and TRBJ2-7, with D unresolved. Germline CDR1 and CDR2: LNHNV and YYDKDF (reference sequence). V was shortened by 1 base and J by 4 bases, with 8 bases between the two germline ends. The CDR3 has 13 amino acids. CDR3 amino acids: CATSRVSFYEQYF. The CDR3 nucleotides are TGTGCCACCAGCAGAGTTAGCTTTTACGAGCAGTACTTC.

The chain recombines TRBV10-3 with TRBJ2-7; possible D gene TRBD1, 5 bases. The CDR3 has 15 amino acids. Germline V gene lookup returns CDR1 ENHRY and CDR2 SYGVKD. V was pared by 8 bases and J by 1 base, with 18 bases between. CDR3 bases: TGTGCCATCCAGGAATCGACAGCAGTATCCTACGAGCAGTACTTC. The encoded protein is CAIQESTAVSYEQYF.

This clone occurred a few times. The V call is TRBV7-9, the J call TRBJ1-2; TRBD1 matches at 7 bases. V lost 4 bases and J lost 4; bases outside the gene matches: 9. Germline V gene lookup returns CDR1 SEHNR and CDR2 FQNEAQ (reference sequence). This CDR3 has 15 amino acids. The CDR3 DNA sequence: TGTGCCAGCAGCTGGTCCGACAGGGCGGGCTATGGCTACACCTTC. This codes for CASSWSDRAGYGYTF.

The chain uses TRBV19 and TRBJ1-5; 7 bases match TRBD1. The junction had 3 bases not matched to a gene; V was cut back by 3 bases and J by 1 base. CDR1 is LNHDA and CDR2 is SQIVND in the germline V gene (reference sequence). The CDR3 contains 15 residues. For the CDR3, the DNA is TGTGCCAGTAGTATCTCAGGGGGGAGCAATCAGCCCCAGCATTTT. Amino acids: CASSISGGSNQPQHF.

CDR3 sequence (DNA): TGTGCCAGTAGTATAGGAGACAGGGGAATAAGCGAGCAGTACTTC. Its protein product is CASSIGDRGISEQYF. The rearrangement uses TRBV19 and TRBJ2-7; 8 positions match TRBD1. Germline CDR1 and CDR2: LNHDA and SQIVND (reference sequence). The CDR3 consists of 15 residues. V shed 1 base and J 6 bases; nucleotides not matched to a gene: 8.

The CDR3 nucleotides are TGCGCCAGCGGCTCTCTACCGGGACAGGACCGAGATACGCAGTATTTT. This encodes CASGSLPGQDRDTQYF. The chain uses TRBV10-2 and TRBJ2-3, with TRBD1 matching over 8 bases. This CDR3 spans 16 amino acids. J was trimmed by 5 bases and V by 8 bases; bases with no gene match: 15. Germline assignment: CDR1 WSHSY and CDR2 SAAADI.